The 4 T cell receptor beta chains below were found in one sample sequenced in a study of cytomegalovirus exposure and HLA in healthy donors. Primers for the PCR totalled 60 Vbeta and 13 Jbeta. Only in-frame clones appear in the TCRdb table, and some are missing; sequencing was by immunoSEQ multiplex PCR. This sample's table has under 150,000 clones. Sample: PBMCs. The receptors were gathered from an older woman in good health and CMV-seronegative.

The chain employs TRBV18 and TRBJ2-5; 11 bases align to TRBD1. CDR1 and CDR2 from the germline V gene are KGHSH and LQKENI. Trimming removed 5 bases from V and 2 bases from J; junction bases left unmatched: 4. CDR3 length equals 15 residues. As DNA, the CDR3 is TGTGCCAGCTCATGGGGACAGGGGGAACAAGAGACCCAGTACTTC. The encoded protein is CASSWGQGEQETQYF. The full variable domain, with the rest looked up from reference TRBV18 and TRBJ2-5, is NAGVMQNPRHLVRRRGQEARLRCSPMKGHSHVYWYRQLPEEGLKFMVYLQKENIIDESGMPKERFSAEFPKEGPSILRIQQVVRGDSAAYFCASSWGQGEQETQYFGPGTRLLVL.

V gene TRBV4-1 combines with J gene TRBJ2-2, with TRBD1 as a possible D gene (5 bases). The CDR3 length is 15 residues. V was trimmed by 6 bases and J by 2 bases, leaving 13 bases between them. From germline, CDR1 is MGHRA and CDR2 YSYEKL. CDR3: CASSGAVGNTGELFF. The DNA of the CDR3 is TGCGCCAGCAGTGGGGCAGTGGGTAACACCGGGGAGCTGTTTTTT.

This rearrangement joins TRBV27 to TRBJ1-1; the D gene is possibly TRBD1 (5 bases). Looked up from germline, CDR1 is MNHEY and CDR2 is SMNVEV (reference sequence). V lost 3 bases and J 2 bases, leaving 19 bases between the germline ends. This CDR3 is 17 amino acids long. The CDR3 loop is CASSLRGEGSYNTEAFF. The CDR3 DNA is TGTGCCAGCAGTTTGCGGGGGGAGGGGAGCTATAACACTGAAGCTTTCTTT.

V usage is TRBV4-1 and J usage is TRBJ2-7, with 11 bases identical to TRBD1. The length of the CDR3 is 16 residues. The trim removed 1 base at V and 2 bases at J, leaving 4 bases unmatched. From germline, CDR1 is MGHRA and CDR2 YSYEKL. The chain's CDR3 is CASSQVPGQGAYEQYF. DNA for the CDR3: TGCGCCAGCAGCCAAGTACCGGGACAGGGGGCCTACGAGCAGTACTTC.